This T cell receptor beta chain originates from a study of T cells after posttransplantation cyclophosphamide. Study-level findings and limits: After PTCy, TRB diversity resembled that of CNI/methotrexate controls.

On the day of bone marrow donation, the related graft donor provided peripheral blood. Sequencing used immunoSEQ multiplex PCR; TCRdb keeps in-frame clones, though not all of them. The sample includes 20,000 to 30,000 clones, none of them occurring once. In this sample, this clone turned up many times. What it binds is unknown. The CDR3 runs 14 residues. The germline V gene encodes CDR1 SQVTM and CDR2 ANQGSEA. V lost 7 bases and J lost 7; bases outside the gene matches: 12. This sequence was found in a woman in her fifties or sixties in good health, CMV-negative, and a related stem cell transplant donor. The chain combines TRBV29-1 with TRBJ2-2; 7 positions agree with TRBD1. The sequenced material came from PBMCs. In DNA, the CDR3 is TGCAGCGCCTCTACGACAGGGTCTATCGGGGAGCTGTTTTTT. As protein: CSASTTGSIGELFF.